The 4 T cell receptor beta chains listed next were all sequenced from one sample in a study of cytomegalovirus exposure and HLA in healthy donors (dated by TCRdb to the late 2010s). Library preparation used the immunoSEQ multiplex PCR assay. A mixture of 60 forward primers for TCR Vbeta segments and 13 reverse primers for TCR Jbeta segments was used in the multiplex PCR. TCRdb took over this immuneACCESS table, retaining in-frame rearrangements with V and J assigned. Such tables are incomplete; in checked studies, under half of the missing clones stem from an unresolved V gene, and the remainder is unexplained. The sample contains around 220,000 clones, roughly 75% of them found a single time. Clones ranked in the top ten supply 1.8% of the sample. The sample comprised PBMCs. Source of these receptors: a woman aged 25 to 45 in good health and CMV-seronegative.

This clone was recorded once. The rearrangement links TRBV7-9 to TRBJ2-5, with TRBD2 matching 7 bases. Trimming removed 0 bases from V and 5 bases from J; junction bases left unmatched: 18. The CDR3 consists of 19 residues. In germline, CDR1 is SEHNR, CDR2 FQNEAQ (reference sequence). The CDR3 nucleotides are TGTGCCAGCAGCTTAGCGCGTCTTGTCGGGGGGATAGTTCTGGAGACCCAGTACTTC. The encoded protein is CASSLARLVGGIVLETQYF.

This chain joins TRBV19 and TRBJ2-1, with a weak D call TRBD2 (7 bases). This CDR3 comprises 15 residues. Trimming shortened V by 5 bases and J by 3 bases, and 14 bases separated the two germline ends. The germline V gene encodes CDR1 LNHDA and CDR2 SQIVND (reference sequence). CDR3 DNA sequence: TGTGCCAGTAGTTTCTCGGGGGGCTACTACAATGAGCAGTTCTTC. It specifies CASSFSGGYYNEQFF. The complete variable domain, with remaining parts taken from reference TRBV19 and TRBJ2-1, reads DGGITQSPKYLFRKEGQNVTLSCEQNLNHDAMYWYRQDPGQGLRLIYYSQIVNDFQKGDIAEGYSVSREKKESFPLTVTSAQKNPTAFYLCASSFSGGYYNEQFFGPGTRLTVL.

This chain uses TRBV7-2 with TRBJ2-5, with 9 positions matching TRBD2. J lost 4 bases, V lost 6 bases, and 9 bases had no gene match. Germline V gene data show CDR1 as SGHTA and CDR2 as FQGNSA. The CDR3 totals 15 residues. The CDR3 DNA follows: TGTGCCAGCAGGTACCTTAGCGGGAGTCCAGAGACCCAGTACTTC. Translating gives CASRYLSGSPETQYF.

The rearrangement links TRBV2 to TRBJ2-7, with 8 positions matching TRBD2. The CDR3 has 16 residues. The germline CDR1 and CDR2 sequences are SNHLY and FYNNEI. V shed 5 bases, J shed 0 bases, and the junction held 9 bases outside the gene matches. CDR3 loop: CASSTSLAEPSYEQYF. The CDR3, as DNA: TGTGCCAGCAGTACCTCACTAGCGGAACCCTCCTACGAGCAGTACTTC.